Only a few counts were recorded for the clone carrying this TCR beta chain. The sample originates from a study of blood T cells in healthy people across ages. Peripheral blood was drawn, roughly 10 milliliters per donor. Per-sample yields of isolated PBMCs were at least 7 million. Primed by a sample-barcoded 5' primer and a J-beta primer mix, a second PCR proceeded for 7 to 11 cycles. TCRdb processed the 5' RACE reads anew with MiXCR; each CDR3 protein has one entry. The data hold about 640,000 distinct CDR3 sequences, with about 30% observed a single time. The CDR3 has 14 amino acids. The germline V gene encodes CDR1 SEHNR and CDR2 FQNEAQ (reference sequence). Trimming pared 6 bases from V and 7 bases from J, leaving 15 bases between.

The chain combines TRBV7-9 with TRBJ1-4, with D possibly being TRBD1 (6 bases). Sequencing was carried out using blood. The clonotype originates from a woman older than 75 in good health. This chain's CDR3 is CASRPTGSGEKLFF. In nucleotides, the CDR3 is TGTGCCAGCAGGCCTACAGGGTCAGGTGAAAAACTGTTTTTT.